This T cell receptor beta chain was profiled in a study of naive and memory T cell subsets. An equimolar mix of two oligonucleotides served as the beta constant-region primer for TRBC1 and TRBC2. TCRdb independently ran MiXCR on the UMI-ligation and nested PCR reads; one entry per CDR3 protein. The profile covers about 90,000 distinct CDR3 sequences, with around 7% appearing a single time and 1.5% to 2% taken by the ten largest. Cells stained for CD3, CD4, CD8, CD45RA, CD27 and viability were sorted into four CD45RA/CD27 subsets. The V and J ends lost 5 bases and 3 bases respectively, with 12 bases between them. The CDR3 is 14 amino acids. The V gene's germline CDR1 is SGHVS and CDR2 FQNEAQ. Whole-study results and caveats: Findings for naive and memory subsets could not be checked against ground truth. Over 95% of naive TCR sequences appeared only once after error correction, unlike memory subsets.

In regard to this clonotype: Antigen unknown.

The material sequenced was central memory CD4+ T cells from blood. V and J are TRBV7-8 and TRBJ2-3; D uncertain. This receptor was identified in a human donor in good health. In DNA form, the CDR3 reads TGTGCCAGCAGCCCGTACTCTGGGACAGATACGCAGTATTTT. It yields the protein CASSPYSGTDTQYF.